This T cell receptor beta chain was identified in a study of CD4 T cells in relation to SARS-CoV-2 and coronaviruses. Study information: The restricting HLA molecule for shared crossreactive spike epitopes was mapped. Study findings and constraints: Each donor contributed either pre-pandemic or post-infection samples, not both. This crossreactivity analysis covered spike protein alone, no other viral proteins.

The unexposed donors gave CD4+ T cells in about 2010-2019, prior to COVID-19. Naive and memory CD4+ T cells came from enriched cryopreserved PBMCs. Produced via immunoSEQ multiplex PCR; TCRdb's table is partial and in-frame only. The sample includes 60,000 to 75,000 clones, more than 85% of them seen just once. Germline CDR1 is MDHEN and CDR2 is SYDVKM. The V gene lost 4 bases and the J gene lost 5 bases, with 15 bases spanning the gap. The CDR3 spans 14 residues. A remark on this clone: The antigen remains undetermined.

Sequencing was carried out using naive CD4+ T cells from PBMCs. The subset is: naive CD4+ T cells isolated by negative enrichment. The chain links TRBV28 to TRBJ2-7, with D tentatively TRBD1 or TRBD2 (6 bases each). This clonotype was obtained from a human donor in good health. CDR3 residues: CASSYGGHIDEQYF. CDR3 nucleotides: TGTGCCAGCAGTTACGGGGGACATATCGACGAGCAGTACTTC. Using reference TRBV28 and TRBJ2-7 for the parts outside the CDR3, the full variable domain is DVKVTQSSRYLVKRTGEKVFLECVQDMDHENMFWYRQDPGLGLRLIYFSYDVKMKEKGDIPEGYSVSREKKERFSLILESASTNQTSMYLCASSYGGHIDEQYFGPGTRLTVT.